These 25 T cell receptor beta chains share one sample of origin, sequenced in a study of shared clonotypes between healthy human individuals. The repertoire was sequenced with immunoSEQ multiplex PCR; TCRdb's copy has only in-frame clones and lacks some. The repertoire consists of about 2.4 million clones, with approximately 93% occurring once and the leading ten covering 0.36%. The sample consisted of naive CD4+ T cells from PBMCs. The subset was: CD45RA+ positively selected. These receptors all come from a man between 18 and 35 years old in good health. Some clones in this sample may be carry-over from other donors' samples.

The V and J genes are TRBV2 and TRBJ1-5, with TRBD1 as a possible D gene (5 bases). This CDR3 region has 15 residues. Germline V CDR1 and CDR2: SNHLY, FYNNEI. The germline V and J ends were trimmed by 8 bases and 6 bases, with 20 bases remaining between them. The CDR3 coding sequence is TGTGCCAGCCGTTTGATCCAGGGCTCGGGTCAGCCCCAGCATTTT. Its protein is CASRLIQGSGQPQHF.

This chain connects TRBV19 to TRBJ1-2, with D perhaps TRBD1 (6 bases). V lost 10 bases to trimming and J lost 1 base, with 16 bases between them. CDR1 is LNHDA and CDR2 is SQIVND in the germline V gene (reference sequence). The CDR3 is made up of 14 amino acids. The CDR3 region has the DNA TGTGCCACCACGGCGAGGGGGAGTAACTATGGCTACACCTTC. Its translation is CATTARGSNYGYTF.

This chain links TRBV5-1 with TRBJ2-7; TRBD1 is a possible D gene (5 bases). CDR1 and CDR2 (germline): SGHRS, YFSETQ. The CDR3 totals 12 residues. With 0 bases removed from V and 7 bases from J, the gap between germline ends came to 8 bases. In DNA, the CDR3 is TGCGCCAGCAGCTTGGTTCCAGGGGAGCAGTACTTC. It yields the protein CASSLVPGEQYF.

The V gene is TRBV5-1, the J gene TRBJ2-3; maybe TRBD2 (6 bases). Germline CDR1 reads SGHRS; CDR2 reads YFSETQ. Trimming cost V 2 bases and J 1 base, with 14 bases left between them. CDR3 size: 16 residues. DNA for the CDR3: TGCGCCAGCAGCTTAGTAGCGGTTTGGGGCACAGATACGCAGTATTTT. It encodes CASSLVAVWGTDTQYF. Looking up the rest from reference TRBV5-1 and TRBJ2-3 gives the full variable domain: KAGVTQTPRYLIKTRGQQVTLSCSPISGHRSVSWYQQTPGQGLQFLFEYFSETQRNKGNFPGRFSGRQFSNSRSEMNVSTLELGDSALYLCASSLVAVWGTDTQYFGPGTRLTVL.

The V and J genes are TRBV7-7 and TRBJ2-5, with 15 positions matching TRBD2. This CDR3 is built from 16 residues. V lost 5 bases and J lost 5; bases outside the gene matches: 6. Germline V gene data show CDR1 as SSHAT and CDR2 as FNYEAQ (reference sequence). The CDR3 bases are TGTGCCAGCAGCCAACGCGGACTAGCGGGAGGGGAGACCCAGTACTTC. Translated: CASSQRGLAGGETQYF.

The chain recombines TRBV6-4 with TRBJ2-7; the match to TRBD1 covers 7 bases. CDR3 length: 16 amino acids. The V and J ends lost 2 bases and 3 bases, in that order; junction bases with no gene match: 10. Germline-derived CDR1 and CDR2 are MRHNA and SNTAGT. CDR3 in amino acids: CASSDPDRLYHYEQYF. CDR3 sequence (DNA): TGTGCCAGCAGTGACCCGGACAGGCTTTATCACTACGAGCAGTACTTC.

The V gene is TRBV7-2, the J gene TRBJ1-4; D uncertain. Trimming pared 1 base from V and 7 bases from J, leaving 13 bases between. Germline values: CDR1 SGHTA, CDR2 FQGNSA. The CDR3 runs to 15 residues. The CDR3 spells CASSLEGGRGEKLFF. The CDR3 nucleotides are TGTGCCAGCAGCTTAGAGGGCGGCAGAGGTGAAAAACTGTTTTTT.

The CDR3 sequence: CASSYSFEQGNQPQHF. Here the CDR3 DNA reads TGTGCCAGCAGTTACTCATTCGAACAGGGTAATCAGCCCCAGCATTTT. The chain has TRBV6-6 and TRBJ1-5, with D maybe TRBD1 (6 bases). Trimming left V 0 bases short and J 4 bases short, with 13 bases between. Germline V lookup: CDR1 MNHNY, CDR2 SVGAGI (reference sequence). This CDR3 is built from 16 residues.

This rearrangement joins TRBV28 to TRBJ2-6; possible D gene TRBD1, 6 bases. Between the trimmed V and J ends, which lost 2 bases and 1 base, there was a span of 21 bases. Germline values: CDR1 MDHEN, CDR2 SYDVKM. There are 20 residues in the CDR3. CDR3 bases: TGTGCCAGCAGTTTAGGCACAGGGAAAGGGTATCTATCTGGGGCCAACGTCCTGACTTTC. Its translation is CASSLGTGKGYLSGANVLTF.

The chain combines TRBV6-1 with TRBJ2-7; 7 bases fit TRBD1. Germline V CDR1 and CDR2: MNHNS, SASEGT. The CDR3 consists of 15 residues. J lost 4 bases, V lost 2 bases, and 8 bases had no gene match. The CDR3, as DNA: TGTGCCAGCAGTGAACCACTAAGGACAGGATACGAGCAGTACTTC. Its translation: CASSEPLRTGYEQYF.

This chain joins TRBV7-7 and TRBJ2-7; possibly TRBD2 for D (5 bases). Trimming took 5 bases from V and 6 from J, leaving 17 bases between them. The germline V gene has CDR1 SSHAT and CDR2 FNYEAQ (reference sequence). The CDR3 has 14 amino acids. The CDR3 region is CASSPYLAGSEQYF. DNA for the CDR3: TGTGCCAGCAGCCCTTACTTGGCGGGTTCCGAGCAGTACTTC.

The chain links TRBV5-1 to TRBJ2-5; the match to TRBD2 covers 14 bases. This CDR3 is 17 amino acids long. Germline values: CDR1 SGHRS, CDR2 YFSETQ. V trimming: 4 bases; J trimming: 1 base; junction bases outside the gene matches: 6. CDR3 nucleotides: TGCGCCAGCAGCATGGGACTAGCGGGAGTGAGCCAAGAGACCCAGTACTTC. This translates into CASSMGLAGVSQETQYF.

The CDR3 spells CASSLGIGWREVAYEQYF. CDR3 in DNA: TGTGCCAGCAGCTTAGGCATTGGGTGGCGGGAGGTAGCCTACGAGCAGTACTTC. J is TRBJ2-7 and V is TRBV7-9; TRBD2 matches 8 bases. CDR1 and CDR2 (germline): SEHNR, FQNEAQ (reference sequence). V lost 1 base and J lost 2; bases outside the gene matches: 13. The CDR3 consists of 18 residues.

The chain links TRBV14 to TRBJ1-3; D uncertain. V was clipped by 0 bases and J by 0 bases, with 9 bases between them. The CDR3 consists of 16 residues. CDR1 is SGHDN and CDR2 is FVKESK in the germline V gene. The CDR3 sequence is CASSQEVLSSGNTIYF. The CDR3, as DNA: TGTGCCAGCAGCCAAGAGGTTCTAAGCTCTGGAAACACCATATATTTT.

This chain joins TRBV30 and TRBJ1-2; TRBD1 might be the D (6 bases). Germline CDR1 reads GTSNPN; CDR2 reads SVGIG (reference sequence). Trimming left V 8 bases short and J 6 bases short, with 16 bases between. The CDR3 consists of 12 residues. The CDR3 nucleotides are TGTGCCGCACAGGGTTCCCCCCATGGCTACACCTTC. Amino acid sequence: CAAQGSPHGYTF.

This sequence joins TRBV18 and TRBJ1-1; a weak D match, TRBD1 (5 bases). The germline V gene has CDR1 KGHSH and CDR2 LQKENI. This CDR3 region has 12 residues. The ends were cut back, 6 bases at V and 6 bases at J, with 11 bases in the middle. DNA for the CDR3: TGTGCCAGCTCCCAAGGGACTTCTGAAGCTTTCTTT. Protein: CASSQGTSEAFF.

The rearrangement uses TRBV11-2 and TRBJ2-2; D might be TRBD2 (7 bases). Germline V gene data show CDR1 as SGHAT and CDR2 as FQNNGV. Trimming removed 4 bases at V and 5 bases at J, with 26 bases between. The CDR3 loop spans 19 amino acids. CDR3 sequence (DNA): TGTGCCAGCAGCTCCCGAGGGAGGGGGGCCGGGCCCGGAACCGGGGAGCTGTTTTTT. As protein: CASSSRGRGAGPGTGELFF.

This rearrangement joins TRBV11-2 to TRBJ2-2, with a weak D call TRBD2 (5 bases). The ends were cut back, 3 bases at V and 3 bases at J, with 14 bases in the middle. The CDR3 extends over 16 amino acids. Germline CDR1 is SGHAT and CDR2 is FQNNGV. For the CDR3, the DNA is TGTGCCAGCAGCTTCCCGCTTGGGGAGTACACCGGGGAGCTGTTTTTT. Its protein product is CASSFPLGEYTGELFF.

This clone turned up a few times. This sample includes further DNA sequences coding for the same CDR3. The chain uses TRBV28 and TRBJ1-2, with D uncertain. Trimming left V 4 bases short and J 8 bases short, with 11 bases between. CDR1 is MDHEN, CDR2 SYDVKM, per germline. This CDR3 comprises 12 residues. The CDR3 sequence is CASSSRGGGYTF. The CDR3, as DNA: TGTGCCAGCAGTTCCCGAGGCGGGGGCTACACCTTC.

This clone was found once. The chain employs TRBV6-5 and TRBJ1-5; D may be TRBD1 (5 bases). Germline V CDR1 and CDR2: MNHEY, SVGAGI. V lost 7 bases to trimming and J lost 6 bases, with 16 bases between them. The CDR3 has 14 amino acids. This chain's CDR3 is CASKLTGGGQPQHF. The DNA of the CDR3 is TGTGCCAGCAAGTTAACGGGGGGGGGTCAGCCCCAGCATTTT.

The chain combines TRBV5-5 with TRBJ2-2; TRBD1 might be the D (7 bases). The V gene lost 4 bases and the J gene lost 0 bases, with 16 bases spanning the gap. The CDR3 is 17 residues long. In germline, CDR1 is SGHKS, CDR2 YYEKEE (reference sequence). This CDR3 is CASSLRGDRTNTGELFF. DNA of the CDR3: TGTGCCAGCAGCCTCAGGGGGGACCGAACGAACACCGGGGAGCTGTTTTTT.

The chain is built from TRBV10-2 and TRBJ1-1; TRBD1 matches 9 bases. The length of the CDR3 is 15 residues. Germline lookup yields CDR1 WSHSY and CDR2 SAAADI. V trimming: 4 bases; J trimming: 4 bases; junction bases outside the gene matches: 7. The CDR3 coding sequence is TGCGCCAGCAGTGGGATTTCGGACAGGGGCACTGAAGCTTTCTTT. Amino acid sequence: CASSGISDRGTEAFF.

This clone is a singleton in its sample. The V gene is TRBV28, the J gene TRBJ2-7; D might be TRBD2 (6 bases). The CDR3 is 14 residues long. Between the trimmed V and J ends, which lost 8 bases and 0 bases, there was a span of 14 bases. Germline CDR1 reads MDHEN; CDR2 reads SYDVKM. DNA of the CDR3: TGTGCCAGCTTACCGGGACTGAACTCCTACGAGCAGTACTTC. Its translation is CASLPGLNSYEQYF.

The count of this clone is one. This rearrangement joins TRBV4-1 to TRBJ1-2; no clear D. The ends were cut back, 0 bases at V and 5 bases at J, with 19 bases in the middle. From germline, CDR1 is MGHRA and CDR2 YSYEKL. The CDR3 is 17 residues long. The CDR3 nucleotides read TGCGCCAGCAGCCAAGAAGGGATCCAATCATCTCGTTATGGCTACACCTTC. Its protein product is CASSQEGIQSSRYGYTF.

The CDR3 region is CASSPPGRGPGDTQYF. DNA for the CDR3: TGTGCCAGCTCACCACCGGGCAGGGGGCCGGGAGATACGCAGTATTTT. The chain combines TRBV18 with TRBJ2-3, with 8 bases that match TRBD1. V was pared by 0 bases and J by 5 bases, with 7 bases of the junction left unmatched. The CDR3 is 16 amino acids. The V gene's germline CDR1 is KGHSH and CDR2 LQKENI.